The 21 T cell receptor beta chains reported below all come from one sample, sequenced in a study of T-cell memory formation after mild COVID-19. TCRdb itself ran the 5' RACE reads through MiXCR, one entry per CDR3 protein. The table shows a few hundred thousand distinct CDR3 sequences, with about 15% occurring only once. The source material was PBMCs or a T cell subset sorted from them (not recorded which). These receptors originate from a man aged 18 to 30 who had mild COVID-19 (a few samples of this study predate the infection). Cell type and time point are not known.

This clonotype was counted between two and nine times. V gene TRBV6-6 combines with J gene TRBJ2-7; 11 bases are a match to TRBD2. The germline CDR1 and CDR2 sequences are MNHNY and SVGAGI (reference sequence). The CDR3 contains 16 residues. The trim removed 5 bases at V and 0 bases at J, leaving 6 bases unmatched. The CDR3 is CASSRTLAGGSYEQYV. The CDR3 bases are TGTGCCAGCAGTCGTACTCTAGCGGGGGGCTCCTACGAGCAGTACGTC.

V is TRBV4-2 and J is TRBJ1-5; D unresolved. CDR1 LGHNA and CDR2 YNFKEQ come from the germline V gene. CDR3 length equals 15 residues. V shed 1 base and J shed 3 bases, with 10 bases lying between them. CDR3 DNA: TGTGCCAGCAGCCAAGCTGGCAGATTCAATCAGCCCCAGCATTTT. Encoded protein: CASSQAGRFNQPQHF.

DNA of the CDR3: TGTGCCAGCAGTGAAGGGGGCAGGCACACGGTCGAGCAGTACGTC. Amino acids: CASSEGGRHTVEQYV. The chain carries TRBV6-1 and TRBJ2-7, with D possibly TRBD1 on 5 matching bases. In germline, CDR1 is MNHNS, CDR2 SASEGT. The CDR3 is made up of 15 amino acids. V lost 1 base to trimming and J lost 6 bases, with 16 bases between them.

The chain carries TRBV6-2 or TRBV6-3 and TRBJ2-1; perhaps D is TRBD1 or TRBD2 (5 bases each). Germline values: CDR1 MNHEY, CDR2 SVGEGT. Trimming cost V 5 bases and J 9 bases, with 14 bases left between them. The CDR3 extends over 13 amino acids. CDR3 region: CASSLSLRGEQFF. The CDR3 DNA is TGTGCCAGCAGTCTCTCTCTGAGGGGTGAGCAGTTCTTC.

The CDR3 region has the DNA TGTGCCAGTACCACAACTTGGCGCGGGGAGCTGTTTTTT. Translation: CASTTTWRGELFF. The chain links TRBV19 to TRBJ2-2; D call uncertain. This CDR3 comprises 13 residues. The germline V gene has CDR1 LNHDA and CDR2 SQIVND (reference sequence). Between the trimmed V and J ends, which lost 7 bases and 7 bases, there was a span of 13 bases.

This chain joins TRBV11-2 and TRBJ2-7; 7 bases align to TRBD1. The CDR3 is 15 amino acids. V shed 2 bases and J 2 bases; nucleotides not matched to a gene: 6. Germline values: CDR1 SGHAT, CDR2 FQNNGV. The CDR3 protein is CASSLNRDRTYEQYF. In nucleotides, the CDR3 is TGTGCCAGCAGCTTAAATCGGGACAGAACCTACGAGCAGTACTTC. The full variable domain, completed using reference TRBV11-2 and TRBJ2-7, is EAGVAQSPRYKIIEKRQSVAFWCNPISGHATLYWYQQILGQGPKLLIQFQNNGVVDDSQLPKDRFSAERLKGVDSTLKIQPAKLEDSAVYLCASSLNRDRTYEQYFGPGTRLTVT.

The chain combines TRBV12-3 or TRBV12-4 with TRBJ1-2, with D unclear. The CDR3 contains 14 residues. The V and J ends lost 5 bases and 0 bases respectively, with 10 bases between them. CDR3 sequence reads: CASSPSFANYGYTF. DNA of the CDR3: TGTGCCAGCAGTCCCTCCTTTGCTAACTATGGCTACACCTTC.

CDR3 protein: CASSDSGGGQETQYF. CDR3 in DNA: TGTGCCAGCAGCGATAGCGGGGGGGGCCAAGAGACCCAGTACTTC. V gene TRBV12-3 or TRBV12-4 combines with J gene TRBJ2-5; TRBD2 aligns across 11 bases. The CDR3 is 15 amino acids. The J segment lost 1 base and the V segment lost 6 bases, leaving 4 bases of the junction unmatched.

The rearrangement links TRBV7-9 to TRBJ2-7; TRBD2 matches at 7 bases. Germline assignment: CDR1 SEHNR and CDR2 FQNEAQ (reference sequence). The CDR3 has 12 amino acids. The J segment lost 2 bases and the V segment lost 11 bases, leaving 6 bases of the junction unmatched. CDR3 protein: CALADTAYEQYF. The CDR3 nucleotides are TGTGCCCTAGCGGACACCGCCTACGAGCAGTACTTC.

This clonotype came up a few times. The chain couples TRBV25-1 to TRBJ1-6; 8 bases match TRBD1. The V and J ends lost 6 bases and 6 bases, in that order; junction bases with no gene match: 1. The V gene's germline CDR1 is MGHDK and CDR2 SYGVNS. The CDR3 is made up of 13 amino acids. For the CDR3, the DNA is TGTGCCAGCAGGGACAGGGTTAATTCACCCCTCCACTTT. Translating it yields CASRDRVNSPLHF.

The chain recombines TRBV24-1 with TRBJ2-3; D is ambiguous. Trimming removed 9 bases at V and 0 bases at J, with 15 bases between. The CDR3 runs to 15 residues. Germline values: CDR1 KGHDR, CDR2 SFDVKD. The CDR3 region has the DNA TGTGCCACCGGAAATCTCGCGGTTAGCACAGATACGCAGTATTTT. The encoded protein is CATGNLAVSTDTQYF.

This clonotype was seen only a few times. The chain combines TRBV6-5 with TRBJ1-2, with D hard to call. Germline-derived CDR1 and CDR2 are MNHEY and SVGAGI. The CDR3 is made up of 14 amino acids. Trimming removed 2 bases at V and 4 bases at J, with 11 bases between. Here the CDR3 reads CASSYRRPFYGYTF. The CDR3 DNA sequence: TGTGCCAGCAGTTACAGACGGCCGTTCTATGGCTACACCTTC.

The chain joins TRBV7-9 to TRBJ1-2; the D is unclear. Germline V gene lookup returns CDR1 SEHNR and CDR2 FQNEAQ (reference sequence). Trimming removed 0 bases from V and 4 bases from J, with 9 bases in between. The CDR3 length is 14 residues. The chain's CDR3 is CASSLAADLYGYTF. The CDR3 DNA reads as TGTGCCAGCAGCTTAGCTGCAGATCTCTATGGCTACACCTTC.

There are a few counts of this clonotype. The rearrangement joins TRBV7-8 to TRBJ2-3; TRBD1 matches at 8 bases. This CDR3 has 16 amino acids. With V trimmed by 7 bases and J by 2 bases, 11 bases remained unmatched. From germline, CDR1 is SGHVS and CDR2 FQNEAQ. The chain's CDR3 is CASTLDRATFTDTQYF. CDR3 nucleotides: TGTGCCAGCACCTTGGACAGGGCTACTTTCACAGATACGCAGTATTTT.

This chain links TRBV6-1 with TRBJ1-5, with TRBD1 as a possible D gene (6 bases). This CDR3 is built from 15 residues. Trimming cost V 3 bases and J 6 bases, with 15 bases left between them. CDR1 and CDR2 from the germline V gene are MNHNS and SASEGT. The DNA of the CDR3 is TGTGCCAGCAGTGAGGGACAAGGGGACGCTCAGCCCCAGCATTTT. This encodes CASSEGQGDAQPQHF.

The chain has TRBV28 and TRBJ1-1, with D perhaps matching TRBD1 (5 bases). Germline CDR1 MDHEN, CDR2 SYDVKM. Trimming took 6 bases from V and 7 from J, leaving 21 bases between them. The CDR3 extends over 15 amino acids. The CDR3 region is CASRTNPPGGVEAFF. The CDR3 region has the DNA TGTGCCAGCAGAACTAACCCCCCCGGAGGGGTTGAAGCTTTCTTT.

This chain links TRBV7-9 with TRBJ1-2, with D uncertain. Deletions cut 11 bases from V and 5 bases from J, with 24 bases between. The CDR3 extends over 15 amino acids. Germline assignment: CDR1 SEHNR and CDR2 FQNEAQ (reference sequence). The CDR3 loop is CAVLDVRPPGYGYTF. The CDR3 DNA sequence: TGTGCCGTCCTGGATGTGAGGCCGCCGGGGTATGGCTACACCTTC.

A few counts support this clonotype. Here the CDR3 reads CASSLEGRTSTDTQYF. Here the CDR3 DNA reads TGCGCCAGCAGCTTGGAGGGACGAACTAGCACAGATACGCAGTATTTT. The chain combines TRBV5-1 with TRBJ2-3; D tentatively fits TRBD1 or TRBD2 (5 bases each). Trimming left V 0 bases short and J 0 bases short, with 11 bases between. The CDR3 spans 16 residues. From germline, CDR1 is SGHRS and CDR2 YFSETQ.

The chain carries TRBV12-3 or TRBV12-4 and TRBJ1-5, with TRBD1 as a possible D gene (5 bases). The CDR3 sequence is 14 residues long. The ends were cut back, 3 bases at V and 8 bases at J, with 14 bases in the middle. CDR3 in DNA: TGTGCCAGCAGTTTCGGGGGGGAGTCTGAGCCCCAGCATTTT. It is translated as CASSFGGESEPQHF.

This clonotype was found a few times. The gene calls are TRBV25-1 and TRBJ2-3; no clear D. CDR3 length: 17 amino acids. Trimming stripped 1 base from V and 5 bases from J, with 19 bases between. Looked up from germline, CDR1 is MGHDK and CDR2 is SYGVNS. The CDR3 region has the DNA TGTGCCAGCAGTGAATGGGTTTTGGGCGGAACGGGAGATACGCAGTATTTT. It translates to CASSEWVLGGTGDTQYF.

This clonotype turned up a few times. This chain connects TRBV9 to TRBJ1-1, with D hard to call. Deletions cut 0 bases from V and 5 bases from J, with 8 bases between. CDR1 is SGDLS, CDR2 YYNGEE, per germline. The CDR3 is made up of 13 amino acids. CDR3 coding DNA: TGTGCCAGCAGCGTAGCGGTGGCTACTGAAGCTTTCTTT. As protein: CASSVAVATEAFF.